This TCR beta chain was identified during a study of CD8 T cells in Susac syndrome. This clonotype was seen a few times. The antigen is unknown. Study-wide results and caveats: TCR sequencing and HLA analysis covered a relatively small number of individuals.

With random hexamers, reverse transcription was performed on roughly 0.45 to 1 ug of RNA. Each CDR3 protein is one row after TCRdb ran MiXCR on the immunoSEQ multiplex PCR reads. This table holds approximately 190,000 distinct CDR3 sequences, approximately 93% found once. Germline CDR1 is MNHNS and CDR2 is SASEGT. V was shortened by 5 bases and J by 0 bases, with 7 bases between the two germline ends. The CDR3 spans 14 residues. Peripheral blood CD8+ and CD4+ T cells were profiled by TCR beta sequencing. FACS was used to enrich TEMRA cells, whereas the CD8+ and CD4+ T cells were obtained by negative isolation.

The rearrangement joins TRBV6-1 to TRBJ2-2, with a weak D call TRBD1 (5 bases). The TCR originated in a human donor in good health. Specimen: CD4+ T cells from PBMCs. The CDR3 region has the DNA TGTGCCAGCAGTAGGGGCGCGAACACCGGGGAGCTGTTTTTT. Its protein is CASSRGANTGELFF.